The 32 T cell receptor beta chains below come from one sample, sequenced in a study of blood T cell repertoires in COVID-19 (dated by TCRdb to about 2020). Library creation used the immunoSEQ multiplex PCR assay. The immuneACCESS repertoire file appears here via TCRdb, limited to in-frame rearrangements. These files lack a portion of the clones; in checked studies, under half of the deficit traces to unresolved V genes, and the cause of the others is not known. The sample has 65,000 to 95,000 clones on record, 80% of them singletons. About 11% of the sample lies in the top ten. Material for sequencing was peripheral blood. All receptors come from a woman aged 40 to 55 with active or convalescent COVID-19.

This clone has more than one count but fewer than ten. The chain combines TRBV2 with TRBJ1-5; 8 bases are a match to TRBD1. The V and J ends lost 6 bases and 0 bases, in that order; junction bases with no gene match: 1. Per the germline V gene, CDR1 is SNHLY and CDR2 is FYNNEI. The CDR3 has 14 amino acids. CDR3: CASRDRASNQPQHF. CDR3 bases: TGTGCCAGCAGGGACAGGGCTAGCAATCAGCCCCAGCATTTT.

The CDR3 sequence: CASLSRDYGYTF. The DNA for the CDR3 is TGTGCCAGTCTGTCACGGGACTATGGCTACACCTTC. The J gene is TRBJ1-2, the V gene TRBV28; no clear D gene. Per germline, CDR1 MDHEN and CDR2 SYDVKM. Trimming removed 9 bases from V and 3 bases from J, with 11 bases in between. The CDR3 loop spans 12 amino acids.

This clone turned up a few times. This chain connects TRBV27 to TRBJ2-1; tentatively, D is TRBD2 (5 bases). The V gene lost 1 base and the J gene lost 1 base, with 8 bases spanning the gap. This CDR3 comprises 15 residues. The germline V gene encodes CDR1 MNHEY and CDR2 SMNVEV (reference sequence). The CDR3 DNA follows: TGTGCCAGCAGTTTATTTCGGGGATCCTACAATGAGCAGTTCTTC. It codes for CASSLFRGSYNEQFF.

The chain carries TRBV6-5 and TRBJ2-1; 10 nucleotides agree with TRBD2. V shed 7 bases and J 7 bases; nucleotides not matched to a gene: 7. The CDR3 is 14 residues long. CDR1 and CDR2 from the germline V gene are MNHEY and SVGAGI. CDR3 residues: CASTPGTSENEQFF. The CDR3 DNA sequence: TGTGCCAGCACCCCCGGGACTAGCGAGAATGAGCAGTTCTTC.

This clone was observed a single time. V is TRBV28 and J is TRBJ1-2; tentative D call: TRBD1 (6 bases). This CDR3 has 15 residues. Germline V CDR1 and CDR2: MDHEN, SYDVKM. With 1 base removed from V and 4 bases from J, the gap between germline ends came to 13 bases. This CDR3 is CASSLFVDSAYGYTF. DNA of the CDR3: TGTGCCAGCAGTTTATTCGTGGACAGCGCCTATGGCTACACCTTC.

This rearrangement joins TRBV28 to TRBJ1-2; 8 positions match TRBD1. This CDR3 spans 14 amino acids. The trim removed 6 bases at V and 2 bases at J, leaving 5 bases unmatched. Germline assignment: CDR1 MDHEN and CDR2 SYDVKM. CDR3 region: CASSPDRGNYGYTF. CDR3 nucleotides: TGTGCCAGCAGCCCCGACAGGGGCAACTATGGCTACACCTTC.

The V gene is TRBV7-2, the J gene TRBJ2-5, with TRBD2 as a possible D gene (5 bases). The CDR3 runs to 14 residues. V lost 1 base and J lost 2, with 8 bases in between. The germline CDR1 and CDR2 sequences are SGHTA and FQGNSA. This CDR3 reads CASSLEAVQETQYF. The CDR3 DNA reads TGTGCCAGCAGCTTAGAAGCGGTACAAGAGACCCAGTACTTC.

The chain links TRBV7-2 to TRBJ2-1; 7 bases align to TRBD2. V shed 2 bases and J 5 bases; nucleotides not matched to a gene: 12. Germline V gene lookup returns CDR1 SGHTA and CDR2 FQGNSA. This CDR3 region has 17 residues. The CDR3, as DNA: TGTGCCAGCAGCTTACGACTAGCCGGCGGAAGAGACAATGAGCAGTTCTTC. It encodes CASSLRLAGGRDNEQFF.

This clone was picked up a small number of times. V and J are TRBV2 and TRBJ2-2; the match to TRBD1 covers 12 bases. The CDR3 spans 17 residues. V lost 5 bases and J lost 5; bases outside the gene matches: 9. CDR1 is SNHLY, CDR2 FYNNEI, per germline. The chain's CDR3 is CASSPFRDRGPTGELFF. CDR3 coding DNA: TGTGCCAGCAGTCCGTTCCGGGACAGGGGGCCTACCGGGGAGCTGTTTTTT.

This clone was observed a handful of times. The DNA of the CDR3 is TGTGCCAGCAGCCAAATCGGGACAGGGAATTCACCCCTCCACTTT. It codes for CASSQIGTGNSPLHF. The chain couples TRBV4-2 to TRBJ1-6, with 9 bases identical to TRBD1. Trimming took 2 bases from V and 7 from J; bases not matched to a gene: 3. This CDR3 has 15 residues. The germline V gene has CDR1 LGHNA and CDR2 YNFKEQ.

This chain's CDR3 is CSVVIGQGRYEQYF. The CDR3 DNA follows: TGCAGCGTTGTCATCGGACAGGGAAGGTACGAGCAGTACTTC. The V and J genes are TRBV29-1 and TRBJ2-7; the match to TRBD1 covers 8 bases. The CDR3 contains 14 residues. Looked up from germline, CDR1 is SQVTM and CDR2 is ANQGSEA. With V trimmed by 4 bases and J by 4 bases, 9 bases remained unmatched.

This clone appeared a single time. V gene TRBV27 combines with J gene TRBJ1-3, with a tentative D call TRBD1 (5 bases). The V end lost 4 bases, the J end lost 1 base, and 14 bases lay between the germline ends. CDR1 and CDR2 (germline): MNHEY, SMNVEV (reference sequence). CDR3 size: 16 residues. The CDR3 spells CASSSEGFYSGNTIYF. Written as DNA, the CDR3 is TGTGCCAGCAGTTCGGAGGGGTTTTATTCTGGAAACACCATATATTTT.

This chain connects TRBV7-8 to TRBJ1-4; 10 bases are a match to TRBD1. Germline assignment: CDR1 SGHVS and CDR2 FQNEAQ. CDR3 length: 16 amino acids. Germline trimming cut 7 bases from V and 5 bases from J; bases unmatched to any gene: 10. CDR3 protein: CASTPRPGQGNEKLFF. CDR3 nucleotides: TGTGCCAGCACCCCGCGTCCGGGACAGGGGAATGAAAAACTGTTTTTT.

The chain has TRBV10-2 and TRBJ1-2, with a possible D match to TRBD1 (6 bases). V lost 6 bases and J 7 bases, leaving 15 bases between the germline ends. The CDR3 loop spans 13 amino acids. Looked up from germline, CDR1 is WSHSY and CDR2 is SAAADI. CDR3: CASSRDGTSGYTF. In DNA, the CDR3 is TGCGCCAGCAGCAGGGACGGGACAAGTGGCTACACCTTC.

CDR3 DNA sequence: TGCGCCAGCAGCCAGAACCCGACGGGTGACATTCAGTACTTC. This codes for CASSQNPTGDIQYF. The chain joins TRBV4-3 to TRBJ2-4; D not certain. The germline CDR1 and CDR2 sequences are LGHNA and YSLEER. V was clipped by 3 bases and J by 8 bases, with 14 bases between them. CDR3 length: 14 amino acids.

The V and J genes are TRBV4-3 and TRBJ2-2; TRBD1 agrees at 7 bases. Germline assignment: CDR1 LGHNA and CDR2 YSLEER. This CDR3 comprises 18 residues. The V and J ends lost 1 base and 0 bases, in that order; junction bases with no gene match: 8. The CDR3 protein is CASSQAPTGPSNTGELFF. In DNA, the CDR3 is TGCGCCAGCAGCCAAGCTCCGACAGGGCCCTCGAACACCGGGGAGCTGTTTTTT.

The chain recombines TRBV11-1 with TRBJ2-1; TRBD1 might be the D (5 bases). This CDR3 comprises 12 residues. With 5 bases removed from V and 10 bases from J, the gap between germline ends came to 12 bases. From germline, CDR1 is SGHAT and CDR2 FQDESV (reference sequence). CDR3 DNA: TGTGCCAGCAGCATGAGACAGTTAGAGCAGTTCTTC. Translated: CASSMRQLEQFF.

The genes are TRBV28 and TRBJ2-7; 10 bases match TRBD2. With 7 bases clipped from V and 4 bases from J, the junction kept 13 bases outside the gene matches. CDR3 size: 16 residues. Germline-derived CDR1 and CDR2 are MDHEN and SYDVKM. CDR3 in amino acids: CASTSSGLAGAYEQYF. As DNA, the CDR3 is TGTGCCAGCACCTCCTCGGGGCTAGCGGGAGCTTACGAGCAGTACTTC.

The V call is TRBV6-2 or TRBV6-3, the J call TRBJ2-5; D might be TRBD2 (6 bases). The CDR3 has 14 amino acids. Germline CDR1 and CDR2: MNHEY and SVGEGT. Deletions cut 2 bases from V and 5 bases from J, with 12 bases between. The CDR3 bases are TGTGCCAGCAGTTACGGGGGGACGGGTGAGACCCAGTACTTC. It codes for CASSYGGTGETQYF.

The V gene is TRBV10-3, the J gene TRBJ1-1; D gene unclear. The V end was cut by 8 bases, the J end by 0 bases, with 7 bases between. The germline CDR1 and CDR2 sequences are ENHRY and SYGVKD. CDR3 size: 12 residues. CDR3 in amino acids: CAIVGLNTEAFF. CDR3 DNA: TGTGCCATCGTCGGGTTGAACACTGAAGCTTTCTTT.

This chain links TRBV4-2 with TRBJ1-4; TRBD1 matches at 8 bases. Germline V lookup: CDR1 LGHNA, CDR2 YNFKEQ. This CDR3 contains 15 residues. V gave up 1 base and J gave up 7 bases; unmatched junction bases: 5. The DNA for the CDR3 is TGTGCCAGCAGCCAAGGCCAGGGGGCGGGTGAAAAACTGTTTTTT. It encodes CASSQGQGAGEKLFF.

The rearrangement joins TRBV30 to TRBJ2-2, with TRBD1 matching 8 bases. Trimming removed 1 base from V and 6 bases from J; junction bases left unmatched: 4. Germline assignment: CDR1 GTSNPN and CDR2 SVGIG (reference sequence). The CDR3 length is 14 residues. The CDR3 protein is CAWSAAQGAGELFF. The CDR3 DNA follows: TGTGCCTGGAGTGCGGCACAGGGGGCCGGGGAGCTGTTTTTT. The full variable domain, rest sourced from reference TRBV30 and TRBJ2-2, is SQTIHQWPATLVQPVGSPLSLECTVEGTSNPNLYWYRQAAGRGLQLLFYSVGIGQISSEVPQNLSASRPQDRQFILSSKKLLLSDSGFYLCAWSAAQGAGELFFGEGSRLTVL.

The gene calls are TRBV19 and TRBJ1-6; 9 nucleotides agree with TRBD1. CDR3 length equals 15 residues. The germline V gene encodes CDR1 LNHDA and CDR2 SQIVND (reference sequence). The trim removed 3 bases at V and 6 bases at J, leaving 3 bases unmatched. As DNA, the CDR3 is TGTGCCAGTAGTATCGGGGACAGGGTTAATTCACCCCTCCACTTT. Translation gives CASSIGDRVNSPLHF.

V and J are TRBV24-1 and TRBJ1-5, with D perhaps matching TRBD1 (6 bases). Trimming left V 4 bases short and J 1 base short, with 10 bases between. The CDR3 contains 15 residues. Germline V gene sequence: CDR1 KGHDR, CDR2 SFDVKD. Here the CDR3 DNA reads TGTGCCACCAGTGACAACCAGGGGAGCAATCAGCCCCAGCATTTT. This codes for CATSDNQGSNQPQHF.

CDR3 nucleotide sequence: TGCGCCAGCAGCCAGACCAGACAGGGCTGGGGGTTTAGCACAGATACGCAGTATTTT. It specifies CASSQTRQGWGFSTDTQYF. V and J are TRBV5-1 and TRBJ2-3; 7 bases align to TRBD1. V lost 4 bases, J lost 0 bases, and 17 bases stayed unmatched. Germline V CDR1 and CDR2: SGHRS, YFSETQ. The CDR3 consists of 19 residues.

The chain links TRBV7-6 to TRBJ2-5; D is ambiguous. Germline V gene data show CDR1 as SGHVS and CDR2 as FNYEAQ. The V and J ends lost 5 bases and 3 bases respectively, with 19 bases between them. The CDR3 length is 16 residues. The CDR3 here is CASSPFSSPVKETQYF. The CDR3, as DNA: TGTGCCAGCAGCCCGTTTAGCTCGCCCGTAAAAGAGACCCAGTACTTC. Supplemented by reference TRBV7-6 and TRBJ2-5, the full variable domain reads GAGVSQSPRYKVTKRGQDVALRCDPISGHVSLYWYRQALGQGPEFLTYFNYEAQQDKSGLPNDRFSAERPEGSISTLTIQRTEQRDSAMYRCASSPFSSPVKETQYFGPGTRLLVL.

The V gene is TRBV10-3, the J gene TRBJ2-7; 7 bases line up with TRBD2. The CDR3 loop spans 14 amino acids. V shed 7 bases and J 2 bases; nucleotides not matched to a gene: 8. CDR1 ENHRY and CDR2 SYGVKD come from the germline V gene. The CDR3 DNA follows: TGTGCCATCACGGCGGGGGATGTCGCCTACGAGCAGTACTTC. It specifies CAITAGDVAYEQYF.

This rearrangement joins TRBV6-6 to TRBJ2-7; 7 bases match TRBD2. The CDR3 has 13 residues. The germline V gene has CDR1 MNHNY and CDR2 SVGAGI (reference sequence). Unmatched junction bases numbered 1, after V lost 5 bases and J lost 0 bases. CDR3 amino acids: CASSRDYSYEQYF. The CDR3 DNA follows: TGTGCCAGCAGTAGGGACTACTCCTACGAGCAGTACTTC.

This clone was picked up a small number of times. The rearrangement uses TRBV21-1 and TRBJ2-1; TRBD2 was called by the table and not checked on the DNA. TRBV21-1 is an annotated pseudogene. The CDR3 runs to 16 residues. The CDR3 nucleotides read TGTGCCAGCGCGGCGGAGAGTCCTAGCGGTTACAATGAGCAGTTCTTC. Protein sequence: CASAAESPSGYNEQFF.

The chain has TRBV11-2 and TRBJ1-1, with D perhaps TRBD1 (5 bases). Germline assignment: CDR1 SGHAT and CDR2 FQNNGV. CDR3 length: 14 amino acids. Trimming cost V 1 base and J 3 bases, with 9 bases left between them. The CDR3 loop is CASSLVAGYTEAFF. DNA for the CDR3: TGTGCCAGCAGCTTAGTGGCAGGGTACACTGAAGCTTTCTTT.

V is TRBV19 and J is TRBJ2-2; TRBD2 matches at 7 bases. V was clipped by 11 bases and J by 2 bases; unmatched bases: 11. The CDR3 is 15 residues long. Germline loops: CDR1 LNHDA, CDR2 SQIVND (reference sequence). CDR3: CASKRWGLNTGELFF. CDR3 bases: TGTGCCTCTAAAAGGTGGGGACTAAACACCGGGGAGCTGTTTTTT.

This rearrangement joins TRBV27 to TRBJ1-1; TRBD1 is a possible D gene (6 bases). There are 15 residues in the CDR3. Trimming left V 5 bases short and J 1 base short, with 14 bases between. In germline, CDR1 is MNHEY, CDR2 SMNVEV (reference sequence). The CDR3 DNA is TGTGCCAGCAGTCTCGGGACAATACCGAACACTGAAGCTTTCTTT. Protein sequence: CASSLGTIPNTEAFF.